This T cell receptor (beta chain) was recorded in a study of blood T cell repertoires in COVID-19. Study background: Some COVID-19 samples were acute and others convalescent; all came from the United States, Italy and Spain. Nucleic acid was either cDNA or gDNA, and it came from T cells, B-cell-depleted T cells, or PBMCs.

Living in 24 US areas, the participants were between about 18 and 95 years of age. Only in-frame clones appear in the TCRdb table, and some are missing; sequencing was by immunoSEQ multiplex PCR. This sample has about 160,000 clones, with around 82% found just once. CDR1 is SGHKS and CDR2 is YYEKEE in the germline V gene (reference sequence). V lost 1 base to trimming and J lost 7 bases, with 8 bases between them. CDR3 length: 13 residues. Sequencing used PBMCs or T cells enriched from blood (not recorded which). V usage is TRBV5-5 and J usage is TRBJ2-2; D uncertain. This clonotype was obtained from a man aged 55 to 70 who had recovered from COVID-19. DNA for the CDR3: TGTGCCAGCAGCTTGTCTTTCTACGGGGAGCTGTTTTTT. As protein: CASSLSFYGELFF.